A selection of T cell receptor beta chains follows, all from one sample in a study of blood T cell repertoires in COVID-19. The data were produced by immunoSEQ multiplex PCR, yet TCRdb's version contains in-frame clones alone and is incomplete. The table shows about 88,000 clones, with 85% occurring only once. The sequencing sample was made of peripheral blood. These receptors were obtained from a woman in her seventies with acute or convalescent COVID-19. Each CDR3 is given with its conserved first and last residue. A D gene is named only where the DNA matches it firmly. The size field is filled for only some rows; it gives once, few, many or a size class.

D gene	clone size	V gene	J gene	CDR3 protein	CDR3 DNA
TRBD2	.	TRBV19	TRBJ2-1	CASSITFRGLALLNSANEQFF	TGTGCCAGTAGTATAACTTTTCGGGGACTAGCGTTATTAAATTCGGCGAATGAGCAGTTCTTC
TRBD2	.	TRBV11-2	TRBJ2-1	CASSYLADSYNEQFF	TGTGCCAGCAGCTACCTAGCGGACTCCTACAATGAGCAGTTCTTC
TRBD2	.	TRBV11-3	TRBJ2-1	CASSLSGRVNNEQFF	TGTGCCAGCAGCCTTAGCGGGAGGGTTAACAATGAGCAGTTCTTC
.	.	TRBV5-6	TRBJ2-1	CASSFSGVHNEQFF	TGTGCCAGCAGCTTTTCGGGGGTCCACAATGAGCAGTTCTTC
TRBD2	.	TRBV6-6	TRBJ2-1	CASSYGTSEGNEQFF	TGTGCCAGCAGTTACGGGACTAGCGAGGGCAATGAGCAGTTCTTC
.	once	TRBV27	TRBJ2-5	CASSFRGGDPPETQYF	TGTGCCAGCAGTTTTCGAGGAGGGGACCCCCCAGAGACCCAGTACTTC
.	.	TRBV6-2/TRBV6-3	TRBJ2-5	CASSSDRRTQYF	TGTGCCAGCAGTTCCGACAGGCGAACCCAGTACTTC
TRBD1	.	TRBV7-9	TRBJ1-4	CASSHTGQINEKLFF	TGTGCCAGCAGCCATACGGGACAGATTAATGAAAAACTGTTTTTT
.	.	TRBV6-1	TRBJ1-5	CASSDTARGNQPQHF	TGTGCCAGCAGTGATACCGCTCGGGGCAATCAGCCCCAGCATTTT
TRBD1	few	TRBV7-9	TRBJ1-6	CASSLDGQGADSPLHF	TGTGCCAGCAGCTTAGATGGGCAGGGGGCTGATTCACCCCTCCACTTT
.	.	TRBV7-2	TRBJ2-3	CASSSPDSTYTQYF	TGTGCCAGCAGCTCACCGGACTCCACATATACGCAGTATTTT
.	.	TRBV5-8	TRBJ2-6	CASSLIFRGYGANVLTF	TGTGCCAGCAGCTTGATATTTAGGGGTTATGGGGCCAACGTCCTGACTTTC
.	.	TRBV11-2	TRBJ2-5	CASSSQETQYF	TGTGCCAGCAGCTCTCAAGAGACCCAGTACTTC
.	.	TRBV3-1/TRBV3-2	TRBJ1-1	CASSQVGAPRTEAFF	TGTGCCAGCAGCCAAGTTGGGGCTCCGAGGACTGAAGCTTTCTTT